This TCR beta chain was captured in a study of spatial heterogeneity in lung cancer. The junction had 11 bases not matched to a gene; V was cut back by 4 bases and J by 7 bases. The CDR3 length is 16 residues. Germline V gives CDR1 SGHRS, CDR2 YFSETQ. Specified time point: sample taken at primary tumor resection. TCRdb recomputed calls from the 5' RACE reads with MiXCR, one row per CDR3 protein. Of roughly 80,000 distinct CDR3 sequences in the sample, approximately 8.1% were seen once. This clonotype was counted only a few times. This chain links TRBV5-1 with TRBJ2-1; 10 nucleotides match TRBD2. The material was PBMCs, obtained at surgery. The receptor was isolated from a male donor with early-stage non-small cell lung cancer. In nucleotides, the CDR3 is TGCGCCAGCAGCGCACCCCTAGCGGGGGCGTCGAATGAGCAGTTCTTC. Protein: CASSAPLAGASNEQFF.